A single TCR beta chain is shown here with its context. The antigen is not known. The record originates from a study of T cell repertoires in cytomegalovirus infection. TCRdb re-analysed the reads in MiXCR, keeping a single row per CDR3 protein. The repertoire holds fewer than 1,000,000 distinct CDR3 sequences, with under 40% as singletons. Whole-study results and caveats: Cumulative frequency of public TCR beta families picked out carriers of CMV plus the relevant HLA.

This sequence was found in a human donor in good health (CMV status not recorded). Some clones in this sample may be carry-over from other donors' samples. Sequenced material: cultured CD8+ T cells from PBMCs, taken from culture after CMV antigen stimulation.

This chain's CDR3 is CASSASSGTGQETQYF. The CDR3 DNA is TGTGCCAGTAGTGCATCCTCCGGGACAGGGCAAGAGACCCAGTACTTC. The rearrangement uses TRBV19 and TRBJ2-5; 9 positions match TRBD1. The J segment lost 2 bases and the V segment lost 5 bases, leaving 9 bases of the junction unmatched. CDR3 length: 16 amino acids. The germline V gene encodes CDR1 LNHDA and CDR2 SQIVND (reference sequence).